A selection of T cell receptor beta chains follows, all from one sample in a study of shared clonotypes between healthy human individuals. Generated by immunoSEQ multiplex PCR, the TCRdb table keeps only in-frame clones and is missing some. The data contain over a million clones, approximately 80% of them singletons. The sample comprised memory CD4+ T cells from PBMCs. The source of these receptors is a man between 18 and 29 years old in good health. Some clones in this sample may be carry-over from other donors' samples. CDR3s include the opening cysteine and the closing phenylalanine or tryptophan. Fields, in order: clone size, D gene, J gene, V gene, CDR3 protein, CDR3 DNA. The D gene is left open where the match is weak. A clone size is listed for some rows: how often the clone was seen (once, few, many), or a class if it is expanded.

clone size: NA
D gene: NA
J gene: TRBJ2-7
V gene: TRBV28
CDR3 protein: CASSFQREDLYEQYF
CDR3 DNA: TGTGCCAGCAGTTTTCAGAGGGAGGACCTCTACGAGCAGTACTTC

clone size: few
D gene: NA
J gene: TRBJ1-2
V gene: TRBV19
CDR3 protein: CAISQDHRVGYGYTF
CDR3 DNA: TGTGCCATCTCCCAGGATCATCGAGTCGGCTATGGCTACACCTTC

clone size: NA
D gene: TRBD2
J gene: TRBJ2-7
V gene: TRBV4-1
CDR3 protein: CASSQLERGDYEQYF
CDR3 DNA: TGCGCCAGCAGCCAACTTGAGCGGGGGGACTACGAGCAGTACTTC

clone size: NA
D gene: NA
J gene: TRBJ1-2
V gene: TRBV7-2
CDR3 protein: CASSSAGENYGYTF
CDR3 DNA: TGTGCCAGCAGCTCCGCAGGAGAGAACTATGGCTACACCTTC

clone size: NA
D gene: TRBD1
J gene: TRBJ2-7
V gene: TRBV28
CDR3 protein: CASSLPGTGGYGTPYEQYF
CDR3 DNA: TGTGCCAGCAGTTTACCCGGGACAGGGGGCTACGGAACCCCCTACGAGCAGTACTTC

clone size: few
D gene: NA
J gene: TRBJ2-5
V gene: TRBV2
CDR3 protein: CAILPGSWGETQYF
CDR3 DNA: TGTGCCATCCTACCGGGCTCCTGGGGGGAGACCCAGTACTTC

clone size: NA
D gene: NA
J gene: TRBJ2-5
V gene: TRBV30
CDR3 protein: CAWSPGRGAETQYF
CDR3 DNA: TGTGCCTGGAGCCCCGGAAGAGGGGCAGAGACCCAGTACTTC

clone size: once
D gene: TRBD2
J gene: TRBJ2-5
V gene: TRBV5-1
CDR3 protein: CASSSRGAGNQETQYF
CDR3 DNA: TGCGCCAGCAGCTCCCGCGGAGCGGGAAACCAAGAGACCCAGTACTTC

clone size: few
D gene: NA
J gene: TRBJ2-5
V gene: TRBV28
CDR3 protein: CASSPPWLFGKETQYF
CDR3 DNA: TGTGCCAGCAGCCCACCCTGGCTGTTTGGAAAAGAGACCCAGTACTTC

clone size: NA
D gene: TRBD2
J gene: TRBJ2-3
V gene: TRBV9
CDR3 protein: CASSVAGGGPQGSTDTQYF
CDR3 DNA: TGTGCCAGCAGCGTAGCCGGGGGGGGGCCCCAGGGTAGCACAGATACGCAGTATTTT

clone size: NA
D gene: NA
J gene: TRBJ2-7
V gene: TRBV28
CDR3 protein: CASIPGSSSYEQYF
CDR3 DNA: TGTGCCAGCATTCCAGGGTCTAGCTCCTACGAGCAGTACTTC

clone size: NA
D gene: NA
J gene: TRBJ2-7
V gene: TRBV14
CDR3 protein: CASSQGFYEQYF
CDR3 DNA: TGTGCCAGCAGCCAAGGTTTCTACGAGCAGTACTTC

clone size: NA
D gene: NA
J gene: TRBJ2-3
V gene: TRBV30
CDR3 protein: CACRQGRADTQYF
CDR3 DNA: TGTGCCTGCAGACAGGGGAGGGCAGATACGCAGTATTTT

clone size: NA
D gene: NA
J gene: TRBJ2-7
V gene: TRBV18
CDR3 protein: CASSHTQGQRREQYF
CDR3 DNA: TGTGCCAGCTCACATACACAGGGCCAAAGGCGGGAGCAGTACTTC